This paragraph reports one T cell receptor (beta chain). The target antigen is unknown. The primer mix had 60 Vbeta and 13 Jbeta primers. Some clones are missing from TCRdb's copy, which holds only in-frame ones; the method was immunoSEQ multiplex PCR. The table lists more than 85,000 clones, around 70% of them singletons. The germline CDR1 and CDR2 sequences are SGDLS and YYNGEE. V gave up 0 bases and J gave up 5 bases, with 16 bases separating them. The CDR3 is 16 residues long. This entry is derived from a study of cytomegalovirus exposure and HLA in healthy donors. The study's findings and limits: A later analysis reportedly found that, within productive TCRs, an Asian-associated ancestry cluster had fewer N-insertions than the mean observed across the roughly 700 donors. Researchers reported in a later analysis that a missense DCLRE1C variant was tied to TCR beta V- and J-gene trimming.

The receptor comes from a woman in her 70s in good health and CMV-seropositive. The chain carries TRBV9 and TRBJ2-3, with D possibly being TRBD2 (7 bases). Specimen: PBMCs. The CDR3 DNA sequence: TGTGCCAGCAGCGTAGGGTGGGGGGGCCCAGGAGATACGCAGTATTTT. Its protein product is CASSVGWGGPGDTQYF.